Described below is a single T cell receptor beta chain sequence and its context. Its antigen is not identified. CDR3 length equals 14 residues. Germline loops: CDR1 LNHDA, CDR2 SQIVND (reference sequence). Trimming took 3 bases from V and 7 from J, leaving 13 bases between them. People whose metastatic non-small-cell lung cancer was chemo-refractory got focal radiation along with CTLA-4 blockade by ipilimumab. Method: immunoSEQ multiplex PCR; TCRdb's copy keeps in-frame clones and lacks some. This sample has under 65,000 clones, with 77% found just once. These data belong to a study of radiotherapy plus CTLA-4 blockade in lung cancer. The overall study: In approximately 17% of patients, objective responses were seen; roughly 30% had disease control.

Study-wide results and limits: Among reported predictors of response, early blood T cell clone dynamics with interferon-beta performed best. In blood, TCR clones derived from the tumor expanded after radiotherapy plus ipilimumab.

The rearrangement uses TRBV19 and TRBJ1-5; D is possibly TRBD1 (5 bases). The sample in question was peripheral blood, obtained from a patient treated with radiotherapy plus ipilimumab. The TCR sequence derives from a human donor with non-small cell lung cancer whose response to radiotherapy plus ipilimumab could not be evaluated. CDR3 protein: CASSIPGSGQPQHF. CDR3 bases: TGTGCCAGTAGTATTCCAGGGTCTGGACAGCCCCAGCATTTT. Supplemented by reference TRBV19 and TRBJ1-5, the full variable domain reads DGGITQSPKYLFRKEGQNVTLSCEQNLNHDAMYWYRQDPGQGLRLIYYSQIVNDFQKGDIAEGYSVSREKKESFPLTVTSAQKNPTAFYLCASSIPGSGQPQHFGDGTRLSIL.